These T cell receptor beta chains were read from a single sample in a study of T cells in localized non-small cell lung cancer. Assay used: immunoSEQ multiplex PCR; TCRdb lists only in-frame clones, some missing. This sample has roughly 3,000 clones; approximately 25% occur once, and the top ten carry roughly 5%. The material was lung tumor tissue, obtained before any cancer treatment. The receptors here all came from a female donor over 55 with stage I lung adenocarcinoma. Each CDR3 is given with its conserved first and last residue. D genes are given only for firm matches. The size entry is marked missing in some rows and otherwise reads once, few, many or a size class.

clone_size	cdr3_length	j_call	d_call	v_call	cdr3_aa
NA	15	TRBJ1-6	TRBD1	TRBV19	CASKPSGGGNSPLHF
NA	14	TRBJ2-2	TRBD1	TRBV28	CASSTTGTPGELFF
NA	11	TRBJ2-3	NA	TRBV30	CAWKGTDTQYF
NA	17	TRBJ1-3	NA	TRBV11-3	CASSPERDRRRGNTIYF
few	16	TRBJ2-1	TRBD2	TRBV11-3	CASSQRSGGGYNEQFF
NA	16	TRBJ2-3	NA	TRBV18	CASSSDLGLSTDTQYF
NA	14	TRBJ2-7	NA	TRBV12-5	CARFLGRKQYEQYF
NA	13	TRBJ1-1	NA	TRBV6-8	CASRGYLNTEAFF
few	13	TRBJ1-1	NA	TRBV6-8	CASSSFLGPGAFF
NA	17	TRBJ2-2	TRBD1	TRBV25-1	CASSEFAAGGYTGELFF
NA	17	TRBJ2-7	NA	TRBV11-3	CASSLSRFGGTGYEQYF
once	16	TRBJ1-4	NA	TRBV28	CASIPYSGGGGEKLFF
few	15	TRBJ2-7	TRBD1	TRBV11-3	CASSRNRDSSYEQYF
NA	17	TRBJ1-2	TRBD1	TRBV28	CASSLQPGGLGAYGYTF
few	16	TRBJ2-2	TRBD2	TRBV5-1	CASSLAASGVTGELFF
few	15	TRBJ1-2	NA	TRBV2	CASSEMGIANYGYTF
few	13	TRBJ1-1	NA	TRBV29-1	CSAAGHPDTEAFF
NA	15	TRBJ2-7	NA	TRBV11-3	CASSLESQGSYEQYF
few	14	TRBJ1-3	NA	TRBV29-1	CSVETGAFGNTIYF
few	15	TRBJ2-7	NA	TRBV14	CASSLLDRYFYEQYF
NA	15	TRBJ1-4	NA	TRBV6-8	CASSYSGFLNEKLFF
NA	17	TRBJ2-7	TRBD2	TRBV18	CASSREQGTSGSYEQYF
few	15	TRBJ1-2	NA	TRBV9	CASSPGTGAYYGYTF
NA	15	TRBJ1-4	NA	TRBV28	CASSLPTGGNEKLFF
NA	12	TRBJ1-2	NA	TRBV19	CASRRDRDGYTF
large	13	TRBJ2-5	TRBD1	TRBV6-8	CAISRTGPETQYF
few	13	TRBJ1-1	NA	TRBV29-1	CSVHSASNTEAFF
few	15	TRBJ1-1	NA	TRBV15	CATSRGWGMNTEAFF
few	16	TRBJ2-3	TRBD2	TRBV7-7	CASSPYLAGGTDTQYF
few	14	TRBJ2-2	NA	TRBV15	CATSRGVGAGELFF
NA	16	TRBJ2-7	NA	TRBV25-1	CASSESVVQNIYEQYF
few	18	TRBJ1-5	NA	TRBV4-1	CASSRETVISISNQPQHF
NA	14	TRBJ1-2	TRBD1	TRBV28	CASRSGGSGYGYTF
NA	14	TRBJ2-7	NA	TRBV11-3	CASSLSREPYEQYF
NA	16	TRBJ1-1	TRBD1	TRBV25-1	CASRPGQGAFNTEAFF
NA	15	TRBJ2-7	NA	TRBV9	CASSVGADPSYEQYF
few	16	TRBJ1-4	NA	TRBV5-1	CASSLALGAGDEKLFF
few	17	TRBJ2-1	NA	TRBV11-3	CASSLRPLGDTYNEQFF
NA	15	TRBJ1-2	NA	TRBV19	CASSIDHRTDYGYTF
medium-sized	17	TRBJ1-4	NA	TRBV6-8	CASSYSGGGAGDEKLFF
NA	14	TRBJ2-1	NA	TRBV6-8	CASSYGTDYNEQFF
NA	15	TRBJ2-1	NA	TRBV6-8	CASIISGGTYNEQFF
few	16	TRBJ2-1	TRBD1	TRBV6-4	CASSEHPGQGYNEQFF
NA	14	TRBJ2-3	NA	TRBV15	CATSRALGADTQYF
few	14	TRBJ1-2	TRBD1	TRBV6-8	CASSYRTGPDGYTF
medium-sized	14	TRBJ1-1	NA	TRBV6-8	CAINERAENTEAFF
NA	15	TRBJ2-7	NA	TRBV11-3	CASSLGSGSPTEQYF
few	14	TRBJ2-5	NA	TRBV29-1	CSVPGTRDSETQYF
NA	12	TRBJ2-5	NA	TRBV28	CASTGPQETQYF
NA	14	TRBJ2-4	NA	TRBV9	CASSEDRTKNIQYF
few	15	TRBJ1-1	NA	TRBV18	CASSPRLGRNTEAFF
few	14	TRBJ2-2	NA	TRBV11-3	CASSLVLYTGELFF